Listed below are T cell receptor beta chains from one sample, sequenced in a study of T cell repertoires in cytomegalovirus infection. The antigens for these receptors are not known. TCRdb re-called the reads with MiXCR, one entry per CDR3 protein. The sample yields about 830,000 distinct CDR3 sequences, less than 35% seen once. Sample: cultured CD8+ T cells from PBMCs, taken from culture after CMV antigen stimulation. The receptors stem from a human donor in good health (CMV status not recorded). Some clones in this sample may be carry-over from other donors' samples. The CDR3 runs from the conserved cysteine through the conserved F or W. D genes are given only for firm matches. Where a row states a size, it is once, few, many or the class of an expanded clone; other rows omit it.

>TRBV7-2|.|.|TRBJ2-1
CASSLGNKYNEQFF
TGTGCCAGCAGCTTAGGAAACAAGTACAATGAGCAGTTCTTC
>TRBV20-1|.|.|TRBJ1-2
CSARDRTDGTNYGYTF
TGCAGTGCTAGGGATCGTACGGACGGAACTAACTATGGCTACACCTTC
>TRBV7-4|.|.|TRBJ1-2
CASSSQGNYGYAF
TGTGCCAGCAGCTCCCAGGGAAACTATGGCTACGCCTTC
>TRBV7-2|few|.|TRBJ2-4
CASSLGQTAKNIQYF
TGTGCCAGCAGCTTAGGGCAGACGGCCAAAAACATTCAGTACTTC
>TRBV5-4|.|.|TRBJ1-1
CASSHSRILEAFF
TGTGCCAGCAGCCATAGCCGAATACTAGAAGCTTTCTTT
>TRBV6-5|once|.|TRBJ2-2
CASLANAGELFF
TGTGCCAGTCTAGCGAACGCCGGGGAGCTGTTTTTT
>TRBV19|few|.|TRBJ1-1
CASSIHSPGTEAFF
TGTGCCAGTAGTATCCACTCCCCGGGGACTGAAGCTTTCTTT
>TRBV12-5|once|TRBD2|TRBJ2-1
CARNPRLAGGPNEQFF
TGTGCTAGAAATCCCAGACTAGCGGGGGGGCCGAATGAGCAGTTCTTC
>TRBV15|.|.|TRBJ2-5
CATSRVFEGQETQYF
TGTGCCACCAGCAGAGTCTTTGAGGGCCAAGAGACCCAGTACTTC
>TRBV7-9|.|.|TRBJ1-2
CASSGGTLNGYTF
TGTGCCAGCAGCGGTGGGACCTTAAATGGCTACACCTTC
>TRBV4-1|.|.|TRBJ1-1
CASSQLGENTEAFF
TGCGCCAGCAGCCAACTGGGAGAGAACACTGAAGCTTTCTTT
>TRBV24-1|.|.|TRBJ2-3
CATSGPRIGGYSTDTQYF
TGTGCCACCAGTGGCCCGAGGATAGGCGGCTATAGCACAGATACGCAGTATTTT
>TRBV28|.|.|TRBJ1-5
CASSGGIGQPQHF
TGTGCCAGCAGTGGAGGCATCGGGCAGCCCCAGCATTTT
>TRBV5-5|.|TRBD1|TRBJ1-2
CASSSYPQGSYGYTF
TGTGCCAGCAGCTCCTACCCACAGGGGAGCTATGGCTACACCTTC
>TRBV6-6|few|TRBD1|TRBJ2-1
CASSEWTGSYNEQFF
TGTGCCAGCAGTGAGTGGACAGGTTCCTACAATGAGCAGTTCTTC
>TRBV7-2|.|.|TRBJ1-2
CASSSPPEPLNYGYTF
TGTGCCAGCAGCTCCCCCCCGGAGCCCTTAAACTATGGCTACACCTTC
>TRBV7-9|many|.|TRBJ2-2
CASTSGTYTGELFF
TGTGCCAGCACCTCGGGAACTTACACCGGGGAGCTGTTTTTT
>TRBV5-1|few|TRBD1|TRBJ2-7
CASSFETGGIVSYEQYF
TGCGCCAGCAGCTTCGAGACAGGGGGGATTGTTTCCTACGAGCAGTACTTC
>TRBV15|.|TRBD1|TRBJ1-1
CATSRDRSRGSTEAFF
TGTGCCACCAGCAGAGATCGGAGCAGGGGGAGCACTGAAGCTTTCTTT
>TRBV5-4|.|TRBD1|TRBJ2-7
CASSSAGGFSYEQYF
TGTGCCAGCAGCTCCGCAGGGGGATTCTCCTACGAGCAGTACTTC
>TRBV19|few|TRBD1|TRBJ1-1
CASSTSYRGPTEAFF
TGTGCCAGTAGTACCTCCTACAGGGGGCCAACTGAAGCTTTCTTT
>TRBV7-2|many|TRBD2|TRBJ2-5
CASSHGGLAVQETQYF
TGTGCCAGCAGCCACGGGGGACTAGCGGTACAAGAGACCCAGTACTTC
>TRBV6-2/TRBV6-3|.|.|TRBJ2-2
CDSSGELPSWTGELFF
TGTGACAGCAGTGGCGAGCTACCCTCATGGACCGGGGAGCTGTTTTTT
>TRBV7-2|many|.|TRBJ1-2
CASSFTAPYGYTF
TGTGCCAGCAGTTTTACGGCTCCCTATGGCTACACCTTC